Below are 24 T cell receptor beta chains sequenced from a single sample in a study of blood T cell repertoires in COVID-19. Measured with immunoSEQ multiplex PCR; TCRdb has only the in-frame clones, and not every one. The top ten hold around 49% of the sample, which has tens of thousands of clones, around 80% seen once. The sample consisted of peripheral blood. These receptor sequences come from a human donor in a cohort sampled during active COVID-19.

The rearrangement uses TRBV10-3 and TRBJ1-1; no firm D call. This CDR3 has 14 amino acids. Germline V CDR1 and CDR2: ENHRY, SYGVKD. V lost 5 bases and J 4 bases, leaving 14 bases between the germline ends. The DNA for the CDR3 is TGTGCCATCAGTTCCCTCATGGTGAGCACTGAAGCTTTCTTT. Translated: CAISSLMVSTEAFF.

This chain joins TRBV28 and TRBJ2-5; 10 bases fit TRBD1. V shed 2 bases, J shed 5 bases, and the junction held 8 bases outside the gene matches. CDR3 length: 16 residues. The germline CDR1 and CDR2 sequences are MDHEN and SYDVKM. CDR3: CASSLGGQGWFETQYF. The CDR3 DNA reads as TGTGCCAGCAGTTTAGGGGGACAGGGGTGGTTCGAGACCCAGTACTTC.

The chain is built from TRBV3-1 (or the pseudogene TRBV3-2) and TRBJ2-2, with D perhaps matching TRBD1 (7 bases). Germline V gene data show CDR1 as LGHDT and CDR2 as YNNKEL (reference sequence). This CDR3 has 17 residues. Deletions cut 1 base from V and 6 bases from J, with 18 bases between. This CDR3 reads CASSQGAVQGGSGELFF. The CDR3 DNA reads TGTGCCAGCAGCCAAGGAGCCGTTCAGGGGGGATCCGGGGAGCTGTTTTTT.

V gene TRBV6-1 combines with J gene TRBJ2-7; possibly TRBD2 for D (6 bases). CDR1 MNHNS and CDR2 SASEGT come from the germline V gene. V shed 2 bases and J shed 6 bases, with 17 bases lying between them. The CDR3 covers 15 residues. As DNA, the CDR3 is TGTGCCAGCAGTGAAAAGCCTGGGGGGACCCGCGAGCAGTACTTC. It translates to CASSEKPGGTREQYF.

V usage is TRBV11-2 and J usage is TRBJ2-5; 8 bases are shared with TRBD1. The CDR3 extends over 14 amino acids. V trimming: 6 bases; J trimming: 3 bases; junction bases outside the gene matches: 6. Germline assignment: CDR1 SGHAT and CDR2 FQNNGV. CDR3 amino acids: CASRKPGGEETQYF. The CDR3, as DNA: TGTGCCAGCAGGAAGCCAGGGGGCGAAGAGACCCAGTACTTC.

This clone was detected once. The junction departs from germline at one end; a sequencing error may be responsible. CDR3 sequence: CSVEDLGGFTHF. The CDR3 DNA follows: TGCAGCGTTGAAGATCTCGGGGGGTTCACCCACTTC. J is TRBJ2-7 and V is TRBV29-1, with TRBD2 identical over 7 bases. This CDR3 is 12 amino acids long. Germline CDR1 SQVTM, CDR2 ANQGSEA.

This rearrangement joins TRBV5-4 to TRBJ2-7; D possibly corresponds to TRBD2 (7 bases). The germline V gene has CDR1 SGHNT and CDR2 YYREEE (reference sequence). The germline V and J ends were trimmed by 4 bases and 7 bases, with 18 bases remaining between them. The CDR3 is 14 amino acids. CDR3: CASSRGGVPSEQYF. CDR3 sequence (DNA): TGTGCCAGCAGCCGAGGGGGGGTCCCGTCTGAGCAGTACTTC.

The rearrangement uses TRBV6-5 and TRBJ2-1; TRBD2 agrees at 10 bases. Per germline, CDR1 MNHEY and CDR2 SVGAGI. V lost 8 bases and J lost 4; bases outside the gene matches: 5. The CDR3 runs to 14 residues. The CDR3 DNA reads TGTGCCAGCGCTCCTAGCGGGAGATACAATGAGCAGTTCTTC. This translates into CASAPSGRYNEQFF.

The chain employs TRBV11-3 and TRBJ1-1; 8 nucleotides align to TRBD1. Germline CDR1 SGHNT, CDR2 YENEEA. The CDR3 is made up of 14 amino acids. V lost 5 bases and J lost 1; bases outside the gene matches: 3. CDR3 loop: CASSPGTGNTEAFF. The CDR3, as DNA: TGTGCCAGCAGCCCGGGGACAGGGAACACTGAAGCTTTCTTT.

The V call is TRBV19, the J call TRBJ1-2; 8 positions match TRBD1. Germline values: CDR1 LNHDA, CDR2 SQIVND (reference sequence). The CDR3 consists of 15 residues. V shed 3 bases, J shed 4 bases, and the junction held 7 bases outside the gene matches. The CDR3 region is CASSITGGSSYGYTF. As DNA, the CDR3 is TGTGCCAGTAGTATTACAGGGGGATCTAGCTATGGCTACACCTTC.

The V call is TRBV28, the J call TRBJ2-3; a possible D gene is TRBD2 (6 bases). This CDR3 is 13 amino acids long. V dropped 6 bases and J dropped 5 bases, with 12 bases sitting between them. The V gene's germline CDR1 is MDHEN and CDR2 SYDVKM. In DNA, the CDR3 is TGTGCCAGCAGGGAGGGCCAGGGAGATACGCAGTATTTT. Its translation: CASREGQGDTQYF.

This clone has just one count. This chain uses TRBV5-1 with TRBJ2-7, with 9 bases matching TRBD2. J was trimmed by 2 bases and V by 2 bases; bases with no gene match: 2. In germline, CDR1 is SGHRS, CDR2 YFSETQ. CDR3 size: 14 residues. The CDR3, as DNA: TGCGCCAGCAGCTTCCTAGCGGGGCCCTACGAGCAGTACTTC. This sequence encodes CASSFLAGPYEQYF.

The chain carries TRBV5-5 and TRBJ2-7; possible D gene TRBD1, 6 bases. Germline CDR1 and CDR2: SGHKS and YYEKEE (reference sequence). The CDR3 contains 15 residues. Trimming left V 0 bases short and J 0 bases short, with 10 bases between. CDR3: CASSLGPDSSYEQYF. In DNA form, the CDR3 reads TGTGCCAGCAGCTTGGGACCGGACAGCTCCTACGAGCAGTACTTC.

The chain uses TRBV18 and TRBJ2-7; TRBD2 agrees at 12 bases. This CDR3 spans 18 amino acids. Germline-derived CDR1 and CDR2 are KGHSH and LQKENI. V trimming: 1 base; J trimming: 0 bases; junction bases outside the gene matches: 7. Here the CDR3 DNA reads TGTGCCAGCTCACCACTGGGACTAGCGGGTTTGAGCTCCTACGAGCAGTACTTC. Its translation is CASSPLGLAGLSSYEQYF.

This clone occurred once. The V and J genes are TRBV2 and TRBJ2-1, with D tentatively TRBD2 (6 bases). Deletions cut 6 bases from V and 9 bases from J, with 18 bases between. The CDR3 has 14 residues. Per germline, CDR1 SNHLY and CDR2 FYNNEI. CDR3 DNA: TGTGCCAGCAGGGGGACTCTCCGGGGTAGTGAGCAGTTCTTC. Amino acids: CASRGTLRGSEQFF.

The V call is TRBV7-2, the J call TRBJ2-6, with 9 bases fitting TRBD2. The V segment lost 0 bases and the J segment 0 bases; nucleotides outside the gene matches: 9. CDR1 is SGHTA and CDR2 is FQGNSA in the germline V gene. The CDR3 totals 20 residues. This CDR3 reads CASSLAPAGGPSSGANVLTF. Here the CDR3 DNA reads TGTGCCAGCAGCTTAGCTCCAGCGGGAGGACCGTCCTCTGGGGCCAACGTCCTGACTTTC.

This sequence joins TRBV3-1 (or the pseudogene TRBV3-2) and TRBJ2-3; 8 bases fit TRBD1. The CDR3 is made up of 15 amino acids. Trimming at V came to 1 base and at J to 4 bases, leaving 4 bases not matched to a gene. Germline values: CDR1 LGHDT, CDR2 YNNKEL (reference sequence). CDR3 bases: TGTGCCAGCAGCCAAGTGACAGGGGTGGCAGATACGCAGTATTTT. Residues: CASSQVTGVADTQYF.

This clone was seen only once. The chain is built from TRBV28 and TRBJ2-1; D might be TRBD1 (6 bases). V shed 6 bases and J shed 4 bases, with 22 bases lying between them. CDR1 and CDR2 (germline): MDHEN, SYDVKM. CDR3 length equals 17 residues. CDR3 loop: CASSPGVGTLYYNEQFF. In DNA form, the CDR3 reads TGTGCCAGCAGCCCCGGGGTGGGGACACTGTATTACAATGAGCAGTTCTTC.

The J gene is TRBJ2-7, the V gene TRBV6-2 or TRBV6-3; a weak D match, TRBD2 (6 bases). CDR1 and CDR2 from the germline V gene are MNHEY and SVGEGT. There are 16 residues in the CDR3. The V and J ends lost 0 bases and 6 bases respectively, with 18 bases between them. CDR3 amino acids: CASSYSIGGKRSEQYF. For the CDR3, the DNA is TGTGCCAGCAGTTACTCGATTGGGGGGAAAAGAAGCGAGCAGTACTTC.

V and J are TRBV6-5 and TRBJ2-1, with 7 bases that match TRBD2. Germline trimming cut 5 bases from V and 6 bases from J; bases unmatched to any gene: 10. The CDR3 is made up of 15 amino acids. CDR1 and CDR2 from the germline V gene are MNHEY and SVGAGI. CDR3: CASSPLLASGNEQFF. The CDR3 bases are TGTGCCAGCAGTCCTCTATTGGCTAGCGGCAATGAGCAGTTCTTC.

The CDR3 DNA follows: TGTGCCAGCAGCCAGACAGGGGACGGCGAGCAGTACTTC. Translation gives CASSQTGDGEQYF. This chain uses TRBV12-3 or TRBV12-4 with TRBJ2-7; 8 bases match TRBD1. This CDR3 contains 13 residues. The trim removed 6 bases at V and 6 bases at J, leaving 7 bases unmatched.

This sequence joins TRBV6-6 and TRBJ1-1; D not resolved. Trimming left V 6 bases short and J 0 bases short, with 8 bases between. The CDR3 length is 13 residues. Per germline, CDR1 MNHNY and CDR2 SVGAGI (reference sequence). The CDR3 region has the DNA TGTGCCAGCAGCTTACAGCTGAACACTGAAGCTTTCTTT. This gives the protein CASSLQLNTEAFF.

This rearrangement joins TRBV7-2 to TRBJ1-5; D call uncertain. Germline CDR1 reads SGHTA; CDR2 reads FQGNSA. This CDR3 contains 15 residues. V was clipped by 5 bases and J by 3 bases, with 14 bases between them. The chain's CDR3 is CASSDGYGFNQPQHF. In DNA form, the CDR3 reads TGTGCCAGCAGCGACGGGTATGGGTTCAATCAGCCCCAGCATTTT.

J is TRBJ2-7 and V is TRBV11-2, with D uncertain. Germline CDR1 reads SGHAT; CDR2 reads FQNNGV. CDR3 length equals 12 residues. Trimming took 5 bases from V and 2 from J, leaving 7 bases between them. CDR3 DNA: TGTGCCAGCAGCCCCACACCCTACGAGCAGTACTTC. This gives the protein CASSPTPYEQYF.